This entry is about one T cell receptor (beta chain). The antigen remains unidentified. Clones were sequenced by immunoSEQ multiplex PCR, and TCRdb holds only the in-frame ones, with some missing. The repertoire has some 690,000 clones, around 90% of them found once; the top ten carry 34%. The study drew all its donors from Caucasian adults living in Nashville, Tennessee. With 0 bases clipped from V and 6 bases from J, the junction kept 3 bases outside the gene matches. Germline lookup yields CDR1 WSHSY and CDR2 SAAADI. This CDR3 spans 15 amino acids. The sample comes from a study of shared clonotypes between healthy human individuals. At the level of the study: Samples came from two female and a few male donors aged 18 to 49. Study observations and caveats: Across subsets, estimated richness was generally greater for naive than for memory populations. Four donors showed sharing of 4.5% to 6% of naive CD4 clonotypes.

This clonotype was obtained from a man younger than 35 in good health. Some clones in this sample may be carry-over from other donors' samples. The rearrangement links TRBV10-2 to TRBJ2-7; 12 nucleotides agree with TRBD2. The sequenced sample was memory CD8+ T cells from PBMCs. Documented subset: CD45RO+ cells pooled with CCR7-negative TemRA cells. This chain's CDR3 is CASSESGLAGSEQYF. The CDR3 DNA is TGCGCCAGCAGTGAGTCGGGACTAGCGGGCTCCGAGCAGTACTTC.